The 24 T cell receptor beta chains below all came from one sample that was sequenced in a study of T-cell memory formation after mild COVID-19. TCRdb passed the 5' RACE reads through MiXCR, listing each CDR3 protein once. Of 210,000 or so distinct CDR3 sequences in the sample, around 19% were seen once. Sequencing input: PBMCs or a T cell subset sorted from them (not recorded which). The receptor set was obtained from an adult woman who had mild COVID-19 (a few samples of this study predate the infection). Cell type and time point are not known.

J is TRBJ2-1 and V is TRBV20-1; a possible D gene is TRBD1 (6 bases). With 6 bases removed from V and 7 bases from J, the gap between germline ends came to 16 bases. Germline V gene lookup returns CDR1 DFQATT and CDR2 SNEGSKA (reference sequence). The CDR3 has 13 amino acids. DNA of the CDR3: TGCAGTGCCGACCCTGGACAGATGAATGAGCAGTTCTTC. This gives the protein CSADPGQMNEQFF.

This clonotype was observed a few times. The genes are TRBV2 and TRBJ2-5, with TRBD2 as a possible D gene (7 bases). The CDR3 sequence is 14 residues long. Trimming took off 7 bases at V and 4 bases at J, with 16 bases between the two ends. Germline CDR1 SNHLY, CDR2 FYNNEI. In nucleotides, the CDR3 is TGTGCCAGCAAAGGTGGGGGGGGCCCAGAGACCCAGTACTTC. As protein: CASKGGGGPETQYF.

A few counts support this clonotype. The gene calls are TRBV15 and TRBJ1-1; 7 bases fit TRBD1. The CDR3 runs to 15 residues. Trimming cost V 2 bases and J 2 bases; bases outside gene matches: 5. The germline CDR1 and CDR2 sequences are LNHNV and YYDKDF (reference sequence). CDR3 nucleotides: TGTGCCACCAGCAGAATAGACAGGGATAACACTGAAGCTTTCTTT. This gives the protein CATSRIDRDNTEAFF.

The chain uses TRBV30 and TRBJ2-3; the D is unclear. V lost 1 base and J 6 bases, leaving 14 bases between the germline ends. The germline V gene has CDR1 GTSNPN and CDR2 SVGIG (reference sequence). The CDR3 runs 14 residues. CDR3 in amino acids: CAWSALSALDTQYF. CDR3 sequence (DNA): TGTGCCTGGAGTGCCCTAAGCGCGTTGGATACGCAGTATTTT. The complete variable domain, with remaining parts taken from reference TRBV30 and TRBJ2-3, reads SQTIHQWPATLVQPVGSPLSLECTVEGTSNPNLYWYRQAAGRGLQLLFYSVGIGQISSEVPQNLSASRPQDRQFILSSKKLLLSDSGFYLCAWSALSALDTQYFGPGTRLTVL.

This chain joins TRBV12-3 or TRBV12-4 and TRBJ1-2, with a weak D call TRBD1 (5 bases). The CDR3 spans 14 residues. Trimming removed 5 bases from V and 7 bases from J, with 17 bases in between. CDR3 coding DNA: TGTGCCAGCAGTATAAGCAGGGTTACCGGTGGCTACACCTTC. Translating gives CASSISRVTGGYTF.

The rearrangement uses TRBV11-2 and TRBJ2-1; TRBD1 or TRBD2 may be the D gene (5 bases each). V lost 2 bases, J lost 6 bases, and 14 bases lay in between. Germline CDR1 and CDR2: SGHAT and FQNNGV. The CDR3 totals 15 residues. In DNA form, the CDR3 reads TGTGCCAGCAGCTTAATCAATCTAGGGACCAATGAGCAGTTCTTC. It codes for CASSLINLGTNEQFF.

The V and J genes are TRBV12-3 or TRBV12-4 and TRBJ1-1; D possibly corresponds to TRBD1 (5 bases). V gave up 3 bases and J gave up 4 bases, with 9 bases separating them. This CDR3 contains 13 residues. In DNA form, the CDR3 reads TGTGCCAGCAGTTTTATGGGGGGCACTGAAGCTTTCTTT. Its protein product is CASSFMGGTEAFF.

V usage is TRBV12-3 or TRBV12-4 and J usage is TRBJ2-1; D is ambiguous. This CDR3 is built from 15 residues. Between the trimmed V and J ends, which lost 3 bases and 0 bases, there was a span of 9 bases. CDR3 bases: TGTGCCAGCAGTTTTGGGTGGGACTCCTACAATGAGCAGTTCTTC. Its protein is CASSFGWDSYNEQFF.

V usage is TRBV19 and J usage is TRBJ2-2; the D call may be TRBD1 or TRBD2 (5 bases each). Germline V gene lookup returns CDR1 LNHDA and CDR2 SQIVND (reference sequence). The V gene lost 0 bases and the J gene lost 6 bases, with 14 bases spanning the gap. The CDR3 contains 16 residues. The CDR3 DNA is TGTGCCAGTAGTATAGACGGGGCCCGGAGGTCCGGGGAGCTGTTTTTT. It translates to CASSIDGARRSGELFF. Full variable domain (missing parts from reference TRBV19 and TRBJ2-2): DGGITQSPKYLFRKEGQNVTLSCEQNLNHDAMYWYRQDPGQGLRLIYYSQIVNDFQKGDIAEGYSVSREKKESFPLTVTSAQKNPTAFYLCASSIDGARRSGELFFGEGSRLTVL.

The rearrangement uses TRBV5-1 and TRBJ1-1; possibly TRBD1 for D (5 bases). Germline CDR1 is SGHRS and CDR2 is YFSETQ. The CDR3 extends over 16 amino acids. The V gene lost 0 bases and the J gene lost 2 bases, with 14 bases spanning the gap. The CDR3 coding sequence is TGCGCCAGCAGCTTGGTAAGGGGAGGGCGTAACACTGAAGCTTTCTTT. It translates to CASSLVRGGRNTEAFF.

This clonotype occurred many times. The chain combines TRBV7-2 with TRBJ2-5, with D hard to call. Germline V gene data show CDR1 as SGHTA and CDR2 as FQGNSA. V lost 2 bases, J lost 0 bases, and 10 bases lay in between. This CDR3 comprises 15 residues. The CDR3 reads CASSLFHGYQETQYF. CDR3 sequence (DNA): TGTGCCAGCAGCTTATTTCACGGATACCAAGAGACCCAGTACTTC.

The table lists this clonotype with a few counts. V usage is TRBV7-9 and J usage is TRBJ2-3; TRBD2 agrees at 9 bases. Germline CDR1 is SEHNR and CDR2 is FQNEAQ (reference sequence). CDR3 length equals 16 residues. V lost 7 bases and J lost 6; bases outside the gene matches: 14. CDR3 DNA: TGTGCCAGCAAATCCAGCGGGGGGCGGGTTTACGATACGCAGTATTTT. It translates to CASKSSGGRVYDTQYF.

This clonotype was found a few times. The DNA of the CDR3 is TGTGCCAGCAGGAGTACAGGGTGGGGGGTGAGCACTGAAGCTTTCTTT. It specifies CASRSTGWGVSTEAFF. The chain carries TRBV27 and TRBJ1-1, with D perhaps TRBD1 (6 bases). CDR3 length: 16 amino acids. Germline CDR1 MNHEY, CDR2 SMNVEV (reference sequence). V dropped 6 bases and J dropped 4 bases, with 21 bases sitting between them.

V and J are TRBV9 and TRBJ2-1; 10 nucleotides align to TRBD2. The CDR3 consists of 13 residues. V shed 7 bases, J shed 5 bases, and the junction held 3 bases outside the gene matches. Germline values: CDR1 SGDLS, CDR2 YYNGEE. CDR3 DNA sequence: TGTGCCAGCGGACTAGCGGCCCACAATGAGCAGTTCTTC. It encodes CASGLAAHNEQFF.

This clonotype was counted between two and nine times. The V gene is TRBV2, the J gene TRBJ2-3, with D perhaps TRBD2 (6 bases). V was cut by 9 bases and J by 0 bases, with 13 bases left in between. Germline V gives CDR1 SNHLY, CDR2 FYNNEI. The CDR3 totals 14 residues. CDR3 region: CASATGVSTDTQYF. The DNA for the CDR3 is TGTGCCAGTGCCACGGGGGTAAGCACAGATACGCAGTATTTT.

This clonotype was found a few times. The V call is TRBV4-2, the J call TRBJ2-7; possibly TRBD1 for D (6 bases). The ends were cut back, 0 bases at V and 0 bases at J, with 15 bases in the middle. The CDR3 extends over 17 amino acids. Germline CDR1 reads LGHNA; CDR2 reads YNFKEQ. The CDR3 is CASSQDPGAGLSYEQYF. DNA for the CDR3: TGTGCCAGCAGCCAAGATCCAGGGGCAGGACTCTCCTACGAGCAGTACTTC.

The gene calls are TRBV5-1 and TRBJ2-1, with D perhaps matching TRBD1 (6 bases). V lost 3 bases to trimming and J lost 10 bases, with 17 bases between them. Germline V gives CDR1 SGHRS, CDR2 YFSETQ. CDR3 length: 14 residues. The DNA of the CDR3 is TGCGCCAGCAGCTCGGTCGGGCCACAGGGAGAGCAGTTCTTC. Translation: CASSSVGPQGEQFF.

The chain is built from TRBV27 and TRBJ2-1; tentatively, D is TRBD1 (5 bases). The germline CDR1 and CDR2 sequences are MNHEY and SMNVEV (reference sequence). Trimming shortened V by 4 bases and J by 3 bases, and 10 bases separated the two germline ends. The CDR3 is 14 amino acids. The chain's CDR3 is CASSSDRFYNEQFF. For the CDR3, the DNA is TGTGCCAGCAGTTCAGACAGATTCTACAATGAGCAGTTCTTC.

This clonotype was seen more than once but under ten times. The chain is built from TRBV4-1 and TRBJ1-2; D remains ambiguous. Trimming removed 0 bases at V and 1 base at J, with 9 bases between. Germline CDR1 reads MGHRA; CDR2 reads YSYEKL. This CDR3 contains 15 residues. The CDR3 protein is CASSQDSTNNYGYTF. CDR3 coding DNA: TGCGCCAGCAGCCAAGATTCTACCAATAACTATGGCTACACCTTC.

The chain combines TRBV29-1 with TRBJ1-2, with D possibly matching TRBD1 (5 bases). Looked up from germline, CDR1 is SQVTM and CDR2 is ANQGSEA. The CDR3 extends over 12 amino acids. The V and J ends lost 5 bases and 2 bases respectively, with 9 bases between them. The CDR3 bases are TGCAGCGTTAGGGCAGGGAACTATGGCTACACCTTC. Protein product: CSVRAGNYGYTF. The full variable domain, in which reference TRBV29-1 and TRBJ1-2 provide the parts outside the CDR3, is SAVISQKPSRDICQRGTSLTIQCQVDSQVTMMFWYRQQPGQSLTLIATANQGSEATYESGFVIDKFPISRPNLTFSTLTVSNMSPEDSSIYLCSVRAGNYGYTFGSGTRLTVV.

This clonotype showed up just a few times. The V and J genes are TRBV6-5 and TRBJ2-7, with D perhaps TRBD1 (5 bases). This CDR3 has 15 residues. V was pared by 6 bases and J by 0 bases, with 15 bases between. Per germline, CDR1 MNHEY and CDR2 SVGAGI. CDR3 region: CASRKGQSGSYEQYF. For the CDR3, the DNA is TGTGCCAGCAGGAAGGGGCAGAGTGGCTCCTACGAGCAGTACTTC.

This clonotype qualifies as medium-sized. This sequence joins TRBV7-2 and TRBJ2-1; D not certain. V dropped 2 bases and J dropped 5 bases, with 13 bases sitting between them. Germline CDR1 is SGHTA and CDR2 is FQGNSA. The CDR3 sequence is 15 residues long. The CDR3 protein is CASSLRRTENNEQFF. DNA of the CDR3: TGTGCCAGCAGCTTAAGACGGACCGAGAACAATGAGCAGTTCTTC. Using reference TRBV7-2 and TRBJ2-1 for the parts outside the CDR3, the full variable domain is GAGVSQSPSNKVTEKGKDVELRCDPISGHTALYWYRQSLGQGLEFLIYFQGNSAPDKSGLPSDRFSAERTGGSVSTLTIQRTQQEDSAVYLCASSLRRTENNEQFFGPGTRLTVL.

To note about this clonotype: One end of the junction is discordant with germline, which a read error may explain. The chain couples TRBV7-9 to TRBJ2-5; 9 nucleotides line up with TRBD1. From germline, CDR1 is SEHNR and CDR2 FQNEAQ (reference sequence). The CDR3 sequence is 18 residues long. CDR3 nucleotides: TGTGCCAGCAGCCACACGCCCGGGACAGGGAAGGGGTACGAGACACAGTACTTC. It translates to CASSHTPGTGKGYETQYF.

This clonotype came up a few times. This sequence joins TRBV6-5 and TRBJ2-7; D perhaps matches TRBD2 (7 bases). Germline CDR1 and CDR2: MNHEY and SVGAGI. The CDR3 loop spans 17 amino acids. V was pared by 2 bases and J by 0 bases, with 17 bases between. The CDR3 is CASSYRWGGHGSYEQYF. CDR3 bases: TGTGCCAGCAGTTACCGATGGGGGGGACACGGCTCCTACGAGCAGTACTTC.